The sequence of this TCR beta chain was determined in a study of blood T cell repertoires in COVID-19. The overall study: T cells, B-cell-depleted T cells, or PBMCs supplied cDNA or gDNA.

This CDR3 contains 13 residues. Germline V gene lookup returns CDR1 MNHNY and CDR2 SVGAGI (reference sequence). V lost 4 bases to trimming and J lost 9 bases, with 15 bases between them. Authors' processing steps: The assay estimated nucleated cells by amplifying reference gene primers. Profiling relied on immunoSEQ multiplex PCR, and the TCRdb table lists in-frame clones only, not all of them. V and J calls and clone size are as listed in that table; D and trimming were resolved from the DNA. The sample contains about 130,000 clones, roughly 84% of which appear only once. This clonotype was obtained from a woman aged 30 to 39 who had recovered from COVID-19. This sequence joins TRBV6-6 and TRBJ1-2, with D perhaps TRBD1 (5 bases). Material for sequencing was peripheral blood. The CDR3 DNA reads TGTGCCAGCAGTTTCCTAGGGGCAGGCAGCTACACCTTC. Amino acids: CASSFLGAGSYTF.